This TCR beta chain was recorded in a study of blood T cell repertoires in COVID-19. Study as a whole: The study drew acute and convalescent COVID-19 samples from the United States, Italy and Spain. Sample material is recorded as cDNA or gDNA derived from T cells, B-cell-depleted T cells, or PBMCs.

One Seattle source followed patients from active infection through their disease course. In the authors' methods: Researchers report that nucleated cell counts were estimated from reference gene primer amplification. TCRdb's copy holds only in-frame clones and misses some; the assay was immunoSEQ multiplex PCR. The V and J calls and clone size come from that table; D and trimming were worked out from the DNA. The repertoire holds over 75,000 clones, with roughly 90% as singletons. The CDR3 loop spans 14 amino acids. V lost 3 bases and J lost 8; bases outside the gene matches: 4. Germline V lookup: CDR1 MGHDK, CDR2 SYGVNS.

The sequencing sample was made of peripheral blood. This rearrangement joins TRBV25-1 to TRBJ1-4; 9 nucleotides match TRBD1. This TCR was sampled from a human donor with COVID-19, enrolled during active disease. The donor label of this sample is uncertain. The CDR3 protein is CASSDFDRGEKLFF. As DNA, the CDR3 is TGTGCCAGCAGTGACTTTGACAGGGGGGAAAAACTGTTTTTT.